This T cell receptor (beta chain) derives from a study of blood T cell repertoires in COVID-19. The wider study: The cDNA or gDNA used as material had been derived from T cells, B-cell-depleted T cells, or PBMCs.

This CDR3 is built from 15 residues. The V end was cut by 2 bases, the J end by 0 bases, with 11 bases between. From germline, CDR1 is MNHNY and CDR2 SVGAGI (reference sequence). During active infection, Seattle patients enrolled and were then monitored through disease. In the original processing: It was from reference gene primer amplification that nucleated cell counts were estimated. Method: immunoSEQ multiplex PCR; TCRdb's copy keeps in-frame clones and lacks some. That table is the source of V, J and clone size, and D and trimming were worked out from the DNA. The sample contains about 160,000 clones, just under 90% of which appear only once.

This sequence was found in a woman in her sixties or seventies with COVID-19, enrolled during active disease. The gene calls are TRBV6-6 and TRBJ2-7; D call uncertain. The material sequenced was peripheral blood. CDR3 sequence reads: CASSYTAGSSYEQYF. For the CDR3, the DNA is TGTGCCAGCAGTTACACTGCAGGTAGCTCCTACGAGCAGTACTTC.